Below, 29 T cell receptor beta chains from the same sample are listed, as sequenced in a study of OX40 agonist ivuxolimab in advanced cancers. Data came from immunoSEQ multiplex PCR; TCRdb stores just in-frame clones and leaves some out. The sample includes around 100,000 clones, under 95% of them seen just once. The material was CD4+ or CD8+ T cells sorted from blood, obtained in a trial of the OX40 agonist ivuxolimab. All receptors derive from an adult with an advanced solid tumor such as melanoma, head and neck, liver or kidney cancer.

The chain couples TRBV4-1 to TRBJ2-7; 10 nucleotides match TRBD1. The CDR3 is 13 amino acids. Losses at the gene ends were 4 bases for V and 3 bases for J; bases not matched to a gene: 0. Germline V CDR1 and CDR2: MGHRA, YSYEKL. CDR3 sequence: CASSRDRGYEQYF. The DNA for the CDR3 is TGCGCCAGCAGCCGGGACAGGGGCTACGAGCAGTACTTC.

V and J are TRBV7-8 and TRBJ1-5, with unresolved D. The CDR3 covers 15 residues. Germline CDR1 SGHVS, CDR2 FQNEAQ. V was trimmed by 5 bases and J by 4 bases, leaving 15 bases between them. The CDR3, as DNA: TGTGCCAGCAGCCCGTGGACGGGGATAAATCAGCCCCAGCATTTT. It translates to CASSPWTGINQPQHF. Drawing the rest from reference TRBV7-8 and TRBJ1-5, the complete variable domain is GAGVSQSPRYKVAKRGQDVALRCDPISGHVSLFWYQQALGQGPEFLTYFQNEAQLDKSGLPSDRFFAERPEGSVSTLKIQRTQQEDSAVYLCASSPWTGINQPQHFGDGTRLSIL.

The rearrangement uses TRBV28 and TRBJ1-1; D call uncertain. V was pared by 5 bases and J by 3 bases, with 19 bases between. Germline loops: CDR1 MDHEN, CDR2 SYDVKM. The CDR3 covers 16 residues. The DNA of the CDR3 is TGTGCCAGCAGTCCTTCCCGGAGCAGGAGCTACACTGAAGCTTTCTTT. Translated: CASSPSRSRSYTEAFF.

The rearrangement links TRBV28 to TRBJ1-5; 7 nucleotides agree with TRBD1. The V gene's germline CDR1 is MDHEN and CDR2 SYDVKM. This CDR3 is 15 amino acids long. V gave up 4 bases and J gave up 1 base; unmatched junction bases: 4. CDR3 in DNA: TGTGCCAGCAGTTCACAGGGGTTGAGCAATCAGCCCCAGCATTTT. Amino acid sequence: CASSSQGLSNQPQHF.

A few counts support this clone. Other DNA sequences of this sample code for an identical CDR3. This chain links TRBV7-9 with TRBJ1-5, with D possibly being TRBD1 (5 bases). The length of the CDR3 is 15 residues. Germline CDR1 SEHNR, CDR2 FQNEAQ (reference sequence). Trimming cost V 5 bases and J 0 bases, with 11 bases left between them. The CDR3 nucleotides read TGTGCCAGCAGCCTTGGGGGGTATAGCAATCAGCCCCAGCATTTT. It encodes CASSLGGYSNQPQHF.

The rearrangement links TRBV29-1 to TRBJ2-5; possible D gene TRBD2, 5 bases. The CDR3 has 16 amino acids. The V end was cut by 7 bases, the J end by 0 bases, with 21 bases between. Germline-derived CDR1 and CDR2 are SQVTM and ANQGSEA. CDR3 nucleotide sequence: TGCAGCGCTGGAAGAGGCGGTTCGGGGTACCAAGAGACCCAGTACTTC. Translating gives CSAGRGGSGYQETQYF.

The chain is built from TRBV7-9 and TRBJ1-2; D is unclear. The V and J ends lost 3 bases and 0 bases respectively, with 8 bases between them. The germline V gene encodes CDR1 SEHNR and CDR2 FQNEAQ (reference sequence). This CDR3 is 14 amino acids long. CDR3 in amino acids: CASSFEGANYGYTF. In nucleotides, the CDR3 is TGTGCCAGCAGCTTTGAAGGAGCTAACTATGGCTACACCTTC.

The chain couples TRBV7-2 to TRBJ2-1, with D possibly being TRBD2 (5 bases). The CDR3 runs to 14 residues. Trimming left V 6 bases short and J 6 bases short, with 15 bases between. Germline V gene lookup returns CDR1 SGHTA and CDR2 FQGNSA. The CDR3 DNA follows: TGTGCCAGCAGTCCCACCCTAGCCGTCAATGAGCAGTTCTTC. Translated, it gives CASSPTLAVNEQFF.

This rearrangement joins TRBV6-4 to TRBJ2-1; D is tentatively TRBD1 or TRBD2 (5 bases each). CDR3 length equals 15 residues. Trimming stripped 4 bases from V and 4 bases from J, with 14 bases between. Looked up from germline, CDR1 is MRHNA and CDR2 is SNTAGT. The CDR3 loop is CASSGELGAYNEQFF. The CDR3, as DNA: TGTGCCAGCAGTGGTGAACTAGGGGCTTACAATGAGCAGTTCTTC.

This clone was recorded only once. V is TRBV13 and J is TRBJ2-1; D is uncertain. Trimming left V 1 base short and J 3 bases short, with 1 base between. This CDR3 is built from 12 residues. Germline CDR1 is PRHDT and CDR2 is FYEKMQ (reference sequence). The CDR3 here is CASSLDYNEQFF. In DNA form, the CDR3 reads TGTGCCAGCAGCTTAGACTACAATGAGCAGTTCTTC. The entire variable domain, with the rest obtained from reference TRBV13 and TRBJ2-1, is as follows: AAGVIQSPRHLIKEKRETATLKCYPIPRHDTVYWYQQGPGQDPQFLISFYEKMQSDKGSIPDRFSAQQFSDYHSELNMSSLELGDSALYFCASSLDYNEQFFGPGTRLTVL.

The CDR3 DNA reads as TGTGCCAGCAGCCCCCTCGGGACTATCTCCTACGAGCAGTACTTC. Residues: CASSPLGTISYEQYF. V gene TRBV11-2 combines with J gene TRBJ2-7, with 7 nucleotides matching TRBD2. The CDR3 runs 15 residues. The germline V gene encodes CDR1 SGHAT and CDR2 FQNNGV. The V segment lost 5 bases and the J segment 0 bases; nucleotides outside the gene matches: 7.

The chain recombines TRBV4-1 with TRBJ2-7; 10 bases line up with TRBD1. The V gene's germline CDR1 is MGHRA and CDR2 YSYEKL. There are 15 residues in the CDR3. Unmatched junction bases numbered 0, after V lost 1 base and J lost 0 bases. The CDR3 here is CASSQGTGGSYEQYF. The CDR3 nucleotides are TGCGCCAGCAGCCAAGGGACAGGGGGCTCCTACGAGCAGTACTTC.

The chain uses TRBV6-5 and TRBJ2-4, with TRBD1 as a possible D gene (6 bases). Germline V CDR1 and CDR2: MNHEY, SVGAGI. V was pared by 0 bases and J by 6 bases, with 12 bases between. The CDR3 extends over 15 amino acids. The DNA of the CDR3 is TGTGCCAGCAGTTACTCTCAGGGGCTCAGAAACATTCAGTACTTC. Encoded protein: CASSYSQGLRNIQYF.

The chain uses TRBV5-1 and TRBJ1-1; 7 bases match TRBD1. Trimming at V came to 7 bases and at J to 0 bases, leaving 9 bases not matched to a gene. The CDR3 length is 15 residues. Germline-derived CDR1 and CDR2 are SGHRS and YFSETQ. Written as DNA, the CDR3 is TGCGCCAGCCAAGGACAGGCTACGCTGAACACTGAAGCTTTCTTT. Translation gives CASQGQATLNTEAFF. Together with reference TRBV5-1 and TRBJ1-1, the CDR3 gives the full variable domain: KAGVTQTPRYLIKTRGQQVTLSCSPISGHRSVSWYQQTPGQGLQFLFEYFSETQRNKGNFPGRFSGRQFSNSRSEMNVSTLELGDSALYLCASQGQATLNTEAFFGQGTRLTVV.

A word on this clone: Other DNA sequences in this specimen translate into the identical CDR3. The chain uses TRBV7-2 and TRBJ1-1; D is perhaps TRBD1 (5 bases). Trimming cost V 4 bases and J 2 bases, with 8 bases left between them. This CDR3 is built from 13 residues. The germline V gene encodes CDR1 SGHTA and CDR2 FQGNSA. CDR3 loop: CASSWDRNTEAFF. The DNA of the CDR3 is TGTGCCAGCAGCTGGGACCGTAACACTGAAGCTTTCTTT.

This clone came up once. The chain couples TRBV15 to TRBJ2-2, with TRBD1 matching over 10 bases. The CDR3 loop spans 16 amino acids. J gave up 6 bases and V 6 bases, and 10 bases lay outside the gene matches. Germline V lookup: CDR1 LNHNV, CDR2 YYDKDF (reference sequence). The CDR3 protein is CATRPPGQGNSGELFF. The CDR3 region has the DNA TGTGCCACCAGGCCTCCGGGACAGGGGAATTCCGGGGAGCTGTTTTTT. Full variable domain (remainder filled in from reference TRBV15 and TRBJ2-2): DAMVIQNPRYQVTQFGKPVTLSCSQTLNHNVMYWYQQKSSQAPKLLFHYYDKDFNNEADTPDNFQSRRPNTSFCFLDIRSPGLGDTAMYLCATRPPGQGNSGELFFGEGSRLTVL.

The genes are TRBV28 and TRBJ1-2, with 7 bases lining up with TRBD1. Trimming cost V 8 bases and J 0 bases; bases outside gene matches: 9. The CDR3 is 15 residues long. CDR1 MDHEN and CDR2 SYDVKM come from the germline V gene. CDR3 sequence (DNA): TGTGCCAGCTCGCTGGGACAGATTTCTAACTATGGCTACACCTTC. Encoded protein: CASSLGQISNYGYTF.

This sequence joins TRBV27 and TRBJ2-1, with 10 bases fitting TRBD2. Germline loops: CDR1 MNHEY, CDR2 SMNVEV (reference sequence). The CDR3 is 18 amino acids. V lost 6 bases to trimming and J lost 0 bases; unmatched junction nucleotides: 11. The CDR3 loop is CASSLQGLALSSYNEQFF. The CDR3 nucleotides are TGTGCCAGCAGCCTTCAGGGACTAGCGTTGAGCTCCTACAATGAGCAGTTCTTC.

The chain recombines TRBV5-1 with TRBJ2-1; possible D gene TRBD2, 6 bases. The CDR3 totals 15 residues. Trimming took off 0 bases at V and 8 bases at J, with 15 bases between the two ends. Germline loops: CDR1 SGHRS, CDR2 YFSETQ. CDR3 DNA: TGCGCCAGCAGCTTGGTGACGGGAGTTGCCCATGAGCAGTTCTTC. Its translation: CASSLVTGVAHEQFF.

The rearrangement uses TRBV6-1 and TRBJ1-1; perhaps TRBD1 as D (5 bases). The CDR3 length is 13 residues. Trimming stripped 5 bases from V and 4 bases from J, with 11 bases between. Germline V gene lookup returns CDR1 MNHNS and CDR2 SASEGT. CDR3 DNA: TGTGCCAGCAGTCTTACCGGGGCCACTGAAGCTTTCTTT. Its translation is CASSLTGATEAFF.

This chain uses TRBV6-6 with TRBJ2-3; tentative D call: TRBD2 (5 bases). The CDR3 runs to 12 residues. V was clipped by 6 bases and J by 4 bases, with 8 bases between them. Germline values: CDR1 MNHNY, CDR2 SVGAGI (reference sequence). CDR3 residues: CASRSGADTQYF. CDR3 DNA: TGTGCCAGCAGGTCCGGGGCAGATACGCAGTATTTT.

The V and J genes are TRBV11-2 and TRBJ1-1; no firm D call. V was trimmed by 5 bases and J by 3 bases, leaving 13 bases between them. Germline V CDR1 and CDR2: SGHAT, FQNNGV. CDR3 length: 14 amino acids. CDR3 sequence: CASSLREVHTEAFF. The CDR3 nucleotides read TGTGCCAGCAGCCTCCGGGAGGTTCACACTGAAGCTTTCTTT.

The genes are TRBV4-1 and TRBJ1-4; no clear D. V was shortened by 0 bases and J by 8 bases, with 10 bases between the two germline ends. The CDR3 is made up of 14 amino acids. Germline-derived CDR1 and CDR2 are MGHRA and YSYEKL. CDR3 bases: TGCGCCAGCAGCCAAGATACGAGAAGGGAAAAACTGTTTTTT. Translation gives CASSQDTRREKLFF.

V gene TRBV5-8 combines with J gene TRBJ2-7; no clear D gene. CDR1 and CDR2 (germline): SGHTS, YDEGEE. Trimming took 5 bases from V and 4 from J, leaving 10 bases between them. The CDR3 totals 12 residues. The DNA of the CDR3 is TGTGCCAGCAGGAAAAGTTGGTACGAGCAGTACTTC. It encodes CASRKSWYEQYF.

This rearrangement joins TRBV7-3 to TRBJ2-2; no firm D call. Trimming stripped 2 bases from V and 4 bases from J, with 5 bases between. The CDR3 loop spans 13 amino acids. Germline V CDR1 and CDR2: SGHTA, FQGTGA. CDR3 region: CASSLSRTGELFF. The CDR3 DNA reads TGTGCCAGCAGCTTATCTCGCACCGGGGAGCTGTTTTTT.

The chain uses TRBV5-1 and TRBJ2-1; TRBD2 matches at 7 bases. The CDR3 is 16 amino acids. V dropped 4 bases and J dropped 1; count of bases not matched to a gene: 8. Germline V lookup: CDR1 SGHRS, CDR2 YFSETQ. The CDR3 region is CASSATGGSSYNEQFF. Written as DNA, the CDR3 is TGCGCCAGCAGCGCCACCGGCGGGAGTTCCTACAATGAGCAGTTCTTC.

The J gene is TRBJ1-5, the V gene TRBV7-2; D gene unclear. CDR3 length: 13 amino acids. Germline V gives CDR1 SGHTA, CDR2 FQGNSA. Trimming shortened V by 3 bases and J by 7 bases, and 10 bases separated the two germline ends. The CDR3 DNA follows: TGTGCCAGCAGCTTCGCAGCACGGCAGCCCCAGCATTTT. This gives the protein CASSFAARQPQHF.

The chain links TRBV7-2 to TRBJ2-3; unclear D gene. V shed 4 bases and J shed 6 bases, with 11 bases lying between them. This CDR3 has 13 amino acids. The germline V gene encodes CDR1 SGHTA and CDR2 FQGNSA. In DNA form, the CDR3 reads TGTGCCAGCAGCTACCCCGTGGTTGATACGCAGTATTTT. It encodes CASSYPVVDTQYF.

The chain carries TRBV18 and TRBJ1-1, with D uncertain. CDR1 and CDR2 (germline): KGHSH, LQKENI. CDR3 length: 15 amino acids. With 3 bases removed from V and 5 bases from J, the gap between germline ends came to 16 bases. The CDR3 spells CASSPTVEAGTEAFF. The CDR3 nucleotides read TGTGCCAGCTCACCGACCGTGGAGGCGGGTACTGAAGCTTTCTTT.